This entry concerns a single T cell receptor beta chain. The sample comes from a study of technical replicates of blood from a handful of donors. After removal of 7 bases from V and 5 bases from J, the junction contained 8 bases not matched to a gene. This CDR3 has 15 residues. Per germline, CDR1 MNHNS and CDR2 SASEGT. TCRdb keeps only in-frame clones here, not all; method: immunoSEQ multiplex PCR. The sample lists 80,000 to 90,000 clones; roughly 94% were seen once. The source of this sequence is a human donor in good health. This chain links TRBV6-1 with TRBJ1-2; TRBD1 matches 12 bases. The material sequenced was T cells isolated from PBMCs. In DNA, the CDR3 is TGTGCCAGCAAAACCGGGACAGGGGGCAGGTATGGCTACACCTTC. Its translation is CASKTGTGGRYGYTF.